The 27 T cell receptor beta chains listed next were all sequenced from one sample in a study of T-cell memory formation after mild COVID-19. TCRdb itself ran the 5' RACE reads through MiXCR, one entry per CDR3 protein. The sample carries about 560,000 distinct CDR3 sequences, around a sixth recorded once. Sequenced: PBMCs or a T cell subset sorted from them (not recorded which). The receptors stem from an adult woman who had mild COVID-19 (a few samples of this study predate the infection). Cell type and time point are not known.

This clonotype was observed a handful of times. The chain is built from TRBV7-6 and TRBJ1-6, with TRBD1 as a possible D gene (6 bases). The CDR3 spans 17 residues. V was pared by 4 bases and J by 8 bases, with 21 bases between. Germline V gene data show CDR1 as SGHVS and CDR2 as FNYEAQ. The CDR3: CASSSHRRGGEDSPLHF. The CDR3 DNA sequence: TGTGCCAGCAGCTCTCACCGGAGGGGGGGCGAGGATTCACCCCTCCACTTT.

This sequence joins TRBV18 and TRBJ1-6, with D possibly being TRBD1 (6 bases). The CDR3 extends over 17 amino acids. V was shortened by 0 bases and J by 3 bases, with 12 bases between the two germline ends. Germline V gene sequence: CDR1 KGHSH, CDR2 LQKENI. The CDR3 DNA reads as TGTGCCAGCTCACCACCGAACAGGGCTAACTATAATTCACCCCTCCACTTT. As protein: CASSPPNRANYNSPLHF.

The chain combines TRBV7-2 with TRBJ2-1, with TRBD2 identical over 12 bases. CDR1 and CDR2 (germline): SGHTA, FQGNSA. V was clipped by 2 bases and J by 5 bases; unmatched bases: 10. This CDR3 has 18 residues. CDR3 amino acids: CASSLRPTRLAGDNEQFF. The DNA of the CDR3 is TGTGCCAGCAGCTTAAGGCCCACCCGACTAGCGGGAGACAATGAGCAGTTCTTC.

At least ten counts were recorded for this clonotype. An end of the junction does not agree with germline; a read error may underlie this. The chain carries TRBV4-1 and TRBJ1-2, with a tentative D call TRBD1 (5 bases). The germline gives CDR1 MGHRA, CDR2 YSYEKL. This CDR3 comprises 14 residues. The CDR3 DNA reads as TGTGCCAGCAGCCAAGTTGGGGGTAACTATGGCTACACCTTC. Encoded protein: CASSQVGGNYGYTF.

On this clonotype itself: One end of the junction varies from germline; a read error may be responsible. The V gene is TRBV7-7, the J gene TRBJ2-5, with 13 bases aligning to TRBD2. The germline gives CDR1 SSHAT, CDR2 FNYEAQ (reference sequence). The CDR3 length is 15 residues. The CDR3 sequence: CASSPGLAGSETQYF. The CDR3 DNA reads TGTGCTAGCAGCCCGGGACTAGCGGGATCAGAGACCCAGTACTTC.

This clonotype was seen more than once but under ten times. The V call is TRBV14, the J call TRBJ2-7, with 7 bases that match TRBD1. The CDR3 has 14 residues. V shed 2 bases and J 5 bases; nucleotides not matched to a gene: 6. The germline V gene has CDR1 SGHDN and CDR2 FVKESK. The CDR3 sequence: CASSQLLRGNEQYF. For the CDR3, the DNA is TGTGCCAGCAGCCAATTACTCAGGGGGAACGAGCAGTACTTC. The complete variable domain, with remaining parts taken from reference TRBV14 and TRBJ2-7, reads EAGVTQFPSHSVIEKGQTVTLRCDPISGHDNLYWYRRVMGKEIKFLLHFVKESKQDESGMPNNRFLAERTGGTYSTLKVQPAELEDSGVYFCASSQLLRGNEQYFGPGTRLTVT.

On this clonotype itself: The junction differs from germline at one of its ends, possibly a read error. The chain has TRBV7-3 and TRBJ2-3; 12 bases align to TRBD2. The germline V gene has CDR1 SGHTA and CDR2 FQGTGA. The CDR3 runs 15 residues. The CDR3 sequence is CASSLTGLAGDTQYF. CDR3 in DNA: TGTGCCAGCAGCCTAACGGGACTAGCGGGAGATACGCAGTATTTT.

This clonotype showed up many times. The chain carries TRBV5-1 and TRBJ2-5; the D is unclear. The germline V gene encodes CDR1 SGHRS and CDR2 YFSETQ. CDR3 length: 13 residues. V lost 3 bases to trimming and J lost 5 bases, with 11 bases between them. CDR3 sequence reads: CASSSSPRETQYF. The CDR3 bases are TGCGCCAGCAGCTCCAGCCCACGGGAGACCCAGTACTTC.

The V call is TRBV6-5, the J call TRBJ1-5, with D possibly TRBD1 on 6 matching bases. CDR3 length: 16 residues. The ends were cut back, 6 bases at V and 2 bases at J, with 17 bases in the middle. Germline V gene lookup returns CDR1 MNHEY and CDR2 SVGAGI. CDR3 sequence (DNA): TGTGCCAGCAGCCCCAGGGGCCAGGGCGGCAATCAGCCCCAGCATTTT. This codes for CASSPRGQGGNQPQHF.

In its sample, this clonotype was seen many times. An end of the junction does not agree with germline; a read error may underlie this. This sequence joins TRBV12-3 or TRBV12-4 and TRBJ2-7; D not certain. The CDR3 spans 14 residues. CDR3 protein: CASSLVHLPYEQYF. The CDR3 bases are TGTGCCAGCAGCTTAGTACACCTACCCTACGAGCAGTACTTC.

This clonotype occurred a few times. The chain uses TRBV12-3 or TRBV12-4 and TRBJ2-1, with 10 positions matching TRBD2. The CDR3 runs 15 residues. J lost 12 bases, V lost 10 bases, and 18 bases had no gene match. CDR3 DNA: TGTGCCATCCTAATCCTCGGGACTAGCGTTTCGGTGCAGTTCTTC. Translating gives CAILILGTSVSVQFF.

The chain joins TRBV30 to TRBJ1-3, with D maybe TRBD1 (5 bases). The germline V gene has CDR1 GTSNPN and CDR2 SVGIG (reference sequence). Trimming stripped 5 bases from V and 0 bases from J, with 8 bases between. The CDR3 totals 13 residues. CDR3 sequence reads: CAWHRSSGNTIYF. The CDR3 DNA follows: TGTGCCTGGCACAGGAGCTCTGGAAACACCATATATTTT.

This clonotype was seen only a few times. This chain connects TRBV12-3 or TRBV12-4 to TRBJ2-3, with TRBD2 matching over 13 bases. Trimming cost V 3 bases and J 4 bases; bases outside gene matches: 10. This CDR3 has 18 amino acids. CDR3 bases: TGTGCCAGCAGTTTCCCTTGGACTAGCGGGGGTTGGGCAGATACGCAGTATTTT. Translating it yields CASSFPWTSGGWADTQYF.

This clonotype was counted a few times. The chain carries TRBV20-1 and TRBJ1-4, with a tentative D call TRBD1 (6 bases). Germline V gene sequence: CDR1 DFQATT, CDR2 SNEGSKA (reference sequence). Trimming removed 0 bases from V and 5 bases from J, with 7 bases in between. This CDR3 is 13 amino acids long. The CDR3 nucleotides read TGCAGTGCTAGAGAACAGGGAAATGAAAAACTGTTTTTT. As protein: CSAREQGNEKLFF.

V and J are TRBV4-3 and TRBJ2-3; D possibly corresponds to TRBD2 (7 bases). The CDR3 length is 19 residues. CDR1 is LGHNA, CDR2 YSLEER, per germline. V was cut by 0 bases and J by 0 bases, with 19 bases left in between. CDR3 residues: CASSQEEGVREWSTDTQYF. For the CDR3, the DNA is TGCGCCAGCAGCCAAGAGGAGGGGGTGCGGGAGTGGAGCACAGATACGCAGTATTTT.

V is TRBV5-1 and J is TRBJ2-3; D might be TRBD2 (5 bases). Germline V gene sequence: CDR1 SGHRS, CDR2 YFSETQ. The CDR3 runs to 18 residues. Trimming removed 2 bases from V and 2 bases from J, with 21 bases in between. The chain's CDR3 is CASSFRPSVDGLTDTQYF. In nucleotides, the CDR3 is TGCGCCAGCAGCTTCCGCCCCTCCGTGGACGGACTCACAGATACGCAGTATTTT.

This clonotype was picked up a small number of times. The V call is TRBV5-1, the J call TRBJ2-7; no definite D call. CDR1 and CDR2 from the germline V gene are SGHRS and YFSETQ. The CDR3 has 15 amino acids. V dropped 1 base and J dropped 0 bases, with 11 bases sitting between them. CDR3 in amino acids: CASSLIPASSYEQYF. The CDR3 nucleotides read TGCGCCAGCAGCTTGATTCCGGCCAGCTCCTACGAGCAGTACTTC.

The table lists this clonotype with a few counts. The rearrangement joins TRBV7-3 to TRBJ1-2, with D unclear. CDR1 is SGHTA, CDR2 FQGTGA, per germline. This CDR3 has 14 residues. The V end lost 2 bases, the J end lost 0 bases, and 7 bases lay between the germline ends. The CDR3 sequence: CASSLPVANYGYTF. The DNA for the CDR3 is TGTGCCAGCAGCTTACCGGTGGCTAACTATGGCTACACCTTC. Based on the CDR3 plus reference TRBV7-3 and TRBJ1-2, the full variable domain is GAGVSQTPSNKVTEKGKYVELRCDPISGHTALYWYRQSLGQGPEFLIYFQGTGAADDSGLPNDRFFAVRPEGSVSTLKIQRTERGDSAVYLCASSLPVANYGYTFGSGTRLTVV.

The V gene is TRBV7-2, the J gene TRBJ1-6; TRBD1 matches at 10 bases. With V trimmed by 5 bases and J by 8 bases, 6 bases remained unmatched. The CDR3 is 15 amino acids. The germline V gene encodes CDR1 SGHTA and CDR2 FQGNSA. The CDR3 DNA follows: TGTGCCAGCAGCACCCGACAGGGGGCGGATTCACCCCTCCACTTT. It is translated as CASSTRQGADSPLHF.

This clonotype was detected a few times. This CDR3 is CASSQVTGIYYEQYF. CDR3 nucleotides: TGCGCCAGCAGCCAAGTAACAGGAATCTACTACGAGCAGTACTTC. The V gene is TRBV4-3, the J gene TRBJ2-7, with D perhaps TRBD1 (5 bases). The germline V and J ends were trimmed by 1 base and 3 bases, with 13 bases remaining between them. The germline V gene encodes CDR1 LGHNA and CDR2 YSLEER. The CDR3 runs to 15 residues.

The chain uses TRBV19 and TRBJ2-1; no clear D. CDR3 length: 14 residues. CDR1 and CDR2 (germline): LNHDA, SQIVND (reference sequence). Trimming cost V 2 bases and J 4 bases, with 9 bases left between them. CDR3: CASSISPPYNEQFF. The CDR3 DNA follows: TGTGCCAGTAGTATAAGCCCGCCTTACAATGAGCAGTTCTTC.

The table lists this clonotype with a few counts. This chain uses TRBV5-6 with TRBJ2-7; TRBD1 agrees at 8 bases. V trimming: 4 bases; J trimming: 1 base; junction bases outside the gene matches: 7. Germline V gene sequence: CDR1 SGHDT, CDR2 YYEEEE. The CDR3 totals 15 residues. CDR3 nucleotides: TGTGCCAGCAGCCCTCCAGGGGGCTTGTCCTACGAGCAGTACTTC. Translation: CASSPPGGLSYEQYF.

This chain links TRBV28 with TRBJ1-4, with 8 bases fitting TRBD1. The CDR3 runs 14 residues. Per the germline V gene, CDR1 is MDHEN and CDR2 is SYDVKM. V shed 6 bases, J shed 4 bases, and the junction held 4 bases outside the gene matches. In nucleotides, the CDR3 is TGTGCCAGCAGGCCGGGACAGGTTAATGAAAAACTGTTTTTT. As protein: CASRPGQVNEKLFF. The entire variable domain, with the rest obtained from reference TRBV28 and TRBJ1-4, is as follows: DVKVTQSSRYLVKRTGEKVFLECVQDMDHENMFWYRQDPGLGLRLIYFSYDVKMKEKGDIPEGYSVSREKKERFSLILESASTNQTSMYLCASRPGQVNEKLFFGSGTQLSVL.

This clonotype was counted only a few times. The chain uses TRBV6-4 and TRBJ2-3; no clear D. V was pared by 6 bases and J by 9 bases, with 16 bases between. CDR1 is MRHNA and CDR2 is SNTAGT in the germline V gene. CDR3 size: 13 residues. The chain's CDR3 is CASSQRMASTQYF. The CDR3 DNA reads TGTGCCAGCAGCCAACGAATGGCGTCGACGCAGTATTTT.

The gene calls are TRBV4-1 and TRBJ2-2; 9 positions agree with TRBD1. Germline loops: CDR1 MGHRA, CDR2 YSYEKL. CDR3 length equals 15 residues. J gave up 5 bases and V 6 bases, and 7 bases lay outside the gene matches. This CDR3 is CASRNRDRETGELFF. CDR3 DNA sequence: TGCGCCAGCAGGAACCGGGACAGGGAAACCGGGGAGCTGTTTTTT.

This clonotype was seen at least ten times. The chain joins TRBV4-2 to TRBJ1-1; unclear D gene. Germline CDR1 is LGHNA and CDR2 is YNFKEQ. The length of the CDR3 is 13 residues. V lost 5 bases and J lost 5, with 12 bases in between. In nucleotides, the CDR3 is TGTGCCAGCAGCACACAACCCGGGACTGAAGCTTTCTTT. Protein: CASSTQPGTEAFF.

The chain employs TRBV19 and TRBJ2-1; 15 bases are shared with TRBD2. Germline CDR1 is LNHDA and CDR2 is SQIVND (reference sequence). This CDR3 contains 17 residues. The ends lost 6 bases at V and 7 bases at J; junction bases unmatched: 10. CDR3 loop: CASSLPGLAGGRNEQFF. As DNA, the CDR3 is TGTGCCAGTAGCCTCCCGGGACTAGCGGGGGGTCGGAATGAGCAGTTCTTC.